The 25 T cell receptor beta chains listed next were all sequenced from one sample in a study of patients and donors after allogeneic stem cell transplantation. Each CDR3 protein gets one entry after TCRdb re-called the RT-PCR reads with MiXCR. Here the sample spans around 160,000 distinct CDR3 sequences, 30% being singletons. Sequencing was done on a sample of blood, either unsorted or a sorted T cell fraction (not recorded which). Source of these receptors: a human donor who was either an allogeneic HSCT recipient or a stem cell or donor lymphocyte infusion donor (not recorded which). It is not recorded whose cells these are; they may come from a transplant donor.

This clonotype has more than one count but fewer than ten. CDR3 sequence reads: CASSLGRTGAQPQHF. For the CDR3, the DNA is TGTGCCAGCAGCTTAGGACGGACAGGGGCTCAGCCCCAGCATTTT. The gene calls are TRBV13 and TRBJ1-5, with 9 positions matching TRBD1. CDR1 and CDR2 (germline): PRHDT, FYEKMQ (reference sequence). The CDR3 has 15 residues. The V and J ends lost 0 bases and 6 bases, in that order; junction bases with no gene match: 3.

Here the CDR3 DNA reads TGTGCCAGCAGCCGATCGACAGGGGGCGGGCAGCCCCAGCATTTT. It codes for CASSRSTGGGQPQHF. This rearrangement joins TRBV7-2 to TRBJ1-5; 10 bases agree with TRBD1. The germline V gene encodes CDR1 SGHTA and CDR2 FQGNSA. This CDR3 spans 15 amino acids. V shed 5 bases and J 7 bases; nucleotides not matched to a gene: 8.

The chain links TRBV6-6 to TRBJ2-7; 7 nucleotides match TRBD1. Germline-derived CDR1 and CDR2 are MNHNY and SVGAGI (reference sequence). The CDR3 length is 13 residues. Trimming at V came to 6 bases and at J to 3 bases, leaving 5 bases not matched to a gene. The chain's CDR3 is CASRTRDSYEQYF. CDR3 bases: TGTGCCAGCAGAACCAGGGACAGCTACGAGCAGTACTTC.

J is TRBJ2-7 and V is TRBV7-9; 10 positions agree with TRBD2. Germline lookup yields CDR1 SEHNR and CDR2 FQNEAQ (reference sequence). The trim removed 4 bases at V and 0 bases at J, leaving 12 bases unmatched. CDR3 size: 18 residues. DNA of the CDR3: TGTGCCAGCAGCTACCCGCTAGCGGGAGAGGATGTCTCCTACGAGCAGTACTTC. It yields the protein CASSYPLAGEDVSYEQYF.

This chain links TRBV29-1 with TRBJ2-6; weak D call: TRBD1 (6 bases). The V gene lost 8 bases and the J gene lost 0 bases, with 17 bases spanning the gap. Germline CDR1 is SQVTM and CDR2 is ANQGSEA. The CDR3 is 16 amino acids. CDR3 loop: CSILGGQSSGANVLTF. The DNA of the CDR3 is TGCAGCATCCTAGGAGGACAGTCCTCTGGGGCCAACGTCCTGACTTTC.

The genes are TRBV6-2 or TRBV6-3 and TRBJ2-1, with 7 bases lining up with TRBD2. The CDR3 is 13 amino acids. V gave up 6 bases and J gave up 4 bases; unmatched junction bases: 3. CDR1 is MNHEY, CDR2 SVGEGT, per germline. The CDR3 DNA follows: TGTGCCAGCAGCCAACTAGCGTACAATGAGCAGTTCTTC. This encodes CASSQLAYNEQFF.

This clonotype was seen a handful of times. This chain uses TRBV6-5 with TRBJ2-7; unclear D gene. V gave up 2 bases and J gave up 1 base, with 9 bases separating them. Germline V CDR1 and CDR2: MNHEY, SVGAGI. CDR3 length equals 14 residues. The DNA for the CDR3 is TGTGCCAGCAGTTACCACGGCAGGTCCTACGAGCAGTACTTC. Translated, it gives CASSYHGRSYEQYF.

The CDR3, as DNA: TGTGCCTGGAGTTTAGCGGTTTCACCCCTCCACTTT. It codes for CAWSLAVSPLHF. The rearrangement links TRBV30 to TRBJ1-6; D remains ambiguous. Germline CDR1 is GTSNPN and CDR2 is SVGIG (reference sequence). Between the trimmed V and J ends, which lost 2 bases and 9 bases, there was a span of 8 bases. CDR3 size: 12 residues. Based on the CDR3 plus reference TRBV30 and TRBJ1-6, the full variable domain is SQTIHQWPATLVQPVGSPLSLECTVEGTSNPNLYWYRQAAGRGLQLLFYSVGIGQISSEVPQNLSASRPQDRQFILSSKKLLLSDSGFYLCAWSLAVSPLHFGNGTRLTVT.

The chain employs TRBV12-3 or TRBV12-4 and TRBJ2-5; TRBD1 agrees at 7 bases. There are 13 residues in the CDR3. The J segment lost 2 bases and the V segment lost 6 bases, leaving 3 bases of the junction unmatched. CDR3 DNA: TGTGCCAGCAGCACCAGGGGGCAAGAGACCCAGTACTTC. This codes for CASSTRGQETQYF.

This clonotype turned up a few times. The chain uses TRBV19 and TRBJ2-2, with 10 positions matching TRBD1. Germline CDR1 is LNHDA and CDR2 is SQIVND (reference sequence). The J segment lost 5 bases and the V segment lost 3 bases, leaving 3 bases of the junction unmatched. The CDR3 totals 15 residues. The CDR3 here is CASSMTGQGTGELFF. Written as DNA, the CDR3 is TGTGCCAGTAGTATGACGGGACAGGGGACCGGGGAGCTGTTTTTT.

The sample holds a few counts of this clonotype. V is TRBV11-2 and J is TRBJ2-3; D unclear. Trimming stripped 5 bases from V and 4 bases from J, with 4 bases between. Germline CDR1 and CDR2: SGHAT and FQNNGV. The CDR3 has 11 amino acids. The chain's CDR3 is CASSPADTQYF. The CDR3 DNA reads as TGTGCCAGCAGCCCCGCAGATACGCAGTATTTT.

There are a few counts of this clonotype. V usage is TRBV7-9 and J usage is TRBJ2-3, with 7 nucleotides matching TRBD2. This CDR3 has 15 residues. CDR1 and CDR2 (germline): SEHNR, FQNEAQ (reference sequence). The trim removed 5 bases at V and 2 bases at J, leaving 7 bases unmatched. The CDR3 loop is CASSPRAGNTDTQYF. CDR3 bases: TGTGCCAGCAGCCCCCGAGCGGGGAACACAGATACGCAGTATTTT.

In this sample, this clonotype turned up a few times. The chain employs TRBV7-2 and TRBJ1-4; the D is unclear. Deletions cut 1 base from V and 2 bases from J, with 8 bases between. Germline CDR1 and CDR2: SGHTA and FQGNSA. The CDR3 is 15 residues long. The CDR3 sequence is CASSLVPFTNEKLFF. Here the CDR3 DNA reads TGTGCCAGCAGCTTAGTGCCCTTCACTAATGAAAAACTGTTTTTT.

This clonotype was found many times. The chain joins TRBV12-3 or TRBV12-4 to TRBJ1-2; 8 nucleotides agree with TRBD1. This CDR3 region has 13 residues. Trimming took 9 bases from V and 4 from J; bases not matched to a gene: 7. The CDR3 bases are TGTGCCAGTGACAGGGGCCCTGGCTATGGCTACACCTTC. Its translation: CASDRGPGYGYTF.

In this sample, this clonotype turned up many times. V is TRBV12-3 or TRBV12-4 and J is TRBJ1-2; 7 bases map to TRBD1. Trimming removed 3 bases from V and 1 base from J; junction bases left unmatched: 11. The CDR3 extends over 17 amino acids. The CDR3 sequence: CASSFSRDSEINYGYTF. DNA for the CDR3: TGTGCCAGCAGTTTTTCGAGGGACAGCGAAATTAACTATGGCTACACCTTC.

The V gene is TRBV20-1, the J gene TRBJ2-3; D unresolved. The CDR3 runs to 12 residues. Germline CDR1 DFQATT, CDR2 SNEGSKA (reference sequence). V was clipped by 6 bases and J by 0 bases, with 7 bases between them. The CDR3 loop reads CSAHQSTDTQYF. DNA of the CDR3: TGCAGTGCACATCAGAGCACAGATACGCAGTATTTT.

The chain links TRBV10-3 to TRBJ1-5; D possibly corresponds to TRBD1 (6 bases). There are 15 residues in the CDR3. Germline values: CDR1 ENHRY, CDR2 SYGVKD. V was cut by 0 bases and J by 3 bases, with 9 bases left in between. The CDR3: CAISESGHFNQPQHF. The CDR3 coding sequence is TGTGCCATCAGTGAGTCGGGACACTTCAATCAGCCCCAGCATTTT.

This clonotype appeared a few times. The chain employs TRBV10-3 and TRBJ1-2, with D perhaps matching TRBD1 (5 bases). Germline V gene data show CDR1 as ENHRY and CDR2 as SYGVKD. CDR3 length: 15 residues. Trimming left V 1 base short and J 3 bases short, with 12 bases between. This CDR3 is CAISEFQGGDYGYTF. CDR3 coding DNA: TGTGCCATCAGTGAGTTTCAGGGAGGGGACTATGGCTACACCTTC.

In this sample, this clonotype turned up a few times. The chain carries TRBV20-1 and TRBJ2-7; unclear D gene. In germline, CDR1 is DFQATT, CDR2 SNEGSKA (reference sequence). V gave up 5 bases and J gave up 2 bases, with 13 bases separating them. CDR3 length: 13 residues. The CDR3 loop reads CSAVRPTTYEQYF. DNA for the CDR3: TGCAGTGCTGTCAGACCGACAACCTACGAGCAGTACTTC.

The chain uses TRBV7-9 and TRBJ2-5, with D perhaps matching TRBD1 (6 bases). The CDR3 is 14 amino acids. With 4 bases removed from V and 0 bases from J, the gap between germline ends came to 9 bases. Germline loops: CDR1 SEHNR, CDR2 FQNEAQ (reference sequence). As DNA, the CDR3 is TGTGCCAGCAGCTCTCGACAGGACCAAGAGACCCAGTACTTC. Residues: CASSSRQDQETQYF.

V gene TRBV12-3 or TRBV12-4 combines with J gene TRBJ2-1; the D gene could be TRBD1 or TRBD2 (6 bases each). There are 15 residues in the CDR3. The ends were cut back, 7 bases at V and 4 bases at J, with 17 bases in the middle. The CDR3 region is CASKGGTVSYNEQFF. CDR3 in DNA: TGTGCCAGCAAGGGGGGAACAGTATCTTACAATGAGCAGTTCTTC.

The chain has TRBV12-3 or TRBV12-4 and TRBJ2-7; D is unclear. Trimming took off 3 bases at V and 6 bases at J, with 6 bases between the two ends. The CDR3 length is 11 residues. Here the CDR3 reads CASSLTLEQYF. CDR3 coding DNA: TGTGCCAGCAGTTTGACCCTCGAGCAGTACTTC.

This clonotype was counted ten times or more. The chain links TRBV6-1 to TRBJ1-4, with TRBD1 matching over 8 bases. The J segment lost 7 bases and the V segment lost 3 bases, leaving 1 base of the junction unmatched. Germline loops: CDR1 MNHNS, CDR2 SASEGT. The CDR3 loop spans 13 amino acids. DNA of the CDR3: TGTGCCAGCAGTGAGGACAGGGCTGAAAAACTGTTTTTT. It specifies CASSEDRAEKLFF.

The chain uses TRBV6-5 and TRBJ1-5; possibly TRBD1 for D (5 bases). The CDR3 spans 14 residues. V was pared by 10 bases and J by 0 bases, with 13 bases between. From germline, CDR1 is MNHEY and CDR2 SVGAGI. The CDR3 spells CATSDRYSNQPQHF. The CDR3 nucleotides are TGTGCCACTTCAGACAGATATAGCAATCAGCCCCAGCATTTT.

Only one count was recorded for this clonotype. This chain joins TRBV6-2 or TRBV6-3 and TRBJ2-7, with TRBD2 matching over 9 bases. J lost 0 bases, V lost 5 bases, and 8 bases had no gene match. In germline, CDR1 is MNHEY, CDR2 SVGEGT. CDR3 length equals 16 residues. DNA for the CDR3: TGTGCCAGCAGTCCCCTGGGACTAGCCATCTCCTACGAGCAGTACTTC. Amino acid sequence: CASSPLGLAISYEQYF.